This T cell receptor beta chain was recovered during a study of radiotherapy plus CTLA-4 blockade in lung cancer. Assay used: immunoSEQ multiplex PCR; TCRdb lists only in-frame clones, some missing. Of around 77,000 clones in the sample, 70% to 80% were seen once. The CDR3 spans 14 residues. CDR1 and CDR2 (germline): SGDLS, YYNGEE. The V gene end was trimmed by 0 bases and the J gene end by 6 bases; junction bases not matched to a gene: 1. Material: peripheral blood, obtained from a patient treated with radiotherapy plus ipilimumab. The TCR comes from a human donor with non-small cell lung cancer whose response to radiotherapy plus ipilimumab could not be evaluated. The chain joins TRBV9 to TRBJ2-1, with TRBD1 matching over 9 bases. CDR3 coding DNA: TGTGCCAGCAGCGTAGCGACAGGGGGCAATGAGCAGTTCTTC. Its protein is CASSVATGGNEQFF. The full variable domain, its missing parts supplied by reference TRBV9 and TRBJ2-1, is DSGVTQTPKHLITATGQRVTLRCSPRSGDLSVYWYQQSLDQGLQFLIQYYNGEERAKGNILERFSAQQFPDLHSELNLSSLELGDSALYFCASSVATGGNEQFFGPGTRLTVL.